What follows are 4 T cell receptor beta chains derived from one specimen sequenced in a study of tissue T cells after allogeneic stem cell transplantation. Here immunoSEQ multiplex PCR was the method, and the copy in TCRdb shows in-frame clones only, minus some. The sample has over 550 clones; 78% are singletons. Sequenced here: liver tissue, sampled at autopsy. These receptors were collected from a female patient aged 18 to 49 with steroid-refractory graft-versus-host disease after an allogeneic stem cell transplant. Some T cells may be supplied by the graft donor.

This clone was seen only a few times. The rearrangement uses TRBV27 and TRBJ2-2; no reliable D call. CDR3 length equals 16 residues. CDR1 and CDR2 from the germline V gene are MNHEY and SMNVEV (reference sequence). V was trimmed by 3 bases and J by 1 base, leaving 12 bases between them. The CDR3 reads CASSFAVYLNTGELFF. CDR3 nucleotide sequence: TGTGCCAGCAGTTTTGCGGTTTACTTGAACACCGGGGAGCTGTTTTTT.

In its sample, this clone was seen once. The chain is built from TRBV13 and TRBJ2-7; TRBD2 matches at 12 bases. The CDR3 runs 14 residues. Looked up from germline, CDR1 is PRHDT and CDR2 is FYEKMQ (reference sequence). Unmatched junction bases numbered 4, after V lost 5 bases and J lost 5 bases. CDR3 amino acids: CASSERLAGDEQYF. The DNA of the CDR3 is TGTGCCAGCAGCGAACGACTAGCGGGGGACGAGCAGTACTTC.

The V and J genes are TRBV9 and TRBJ2-1; TRBD1 agrees at 10 bases. The junction had 5 bases not matched to a gene; V was cut back by 0 bases and J by 8 bases. The CDR3 length is 15 residues. Germline lookup yields CDR1 SGDLS and CDR2 YYNGEE. The CDR3 bases are TGTGCCAGCAGCGTAGAAGGGACAGGGGTCTATGAGCAGTTCTTC. Translation gives CASSVEGTGVYEQFF. The full variable domain, completed using reference TRBV9 and TRBJ2-1, is DSGVTQTPKHLITATGQRVTLRCSPRSGDLSVYWYQQSLDQGLQFLIQYYNGEERAKGNILERFSAQQFPDLHSELNLSSLELGDSALYFCASSVEGTGVYEQFFGPGTRLTVL.

V and J are TRBV4-1 and TRBJ2-7; 8 bases agree with TRBD2. Germline V gives CDR1 MGHRA, CDR2 YSYEKL. The CDR3 runs to 15 residues. Trimming at V came to 3 bases and at J to 1 base, leaving 5 bases not matched to a gene. The CDR3 sequence is CASSHRLAPSYEQYF. The CDR3 coding sequence is TGCGCCAGCAGCCACCGACTAGCGCCGTCCTACGAGCAGTACTTC.